A selection of T cell receptor beta chains follows, all from one sample in a study of vaccination and CD4 T cells after COVID-19. TCRdb independently ran MiXCR on the PCR reads; one entry per CDR3 protein. The sample consists of some 9,100 distinct CDR3 sequences, roughly 67% of them appearing once. These receptors are not linked to any known antigen. The material sequenced was CD4+ T cells from blood, cultured in vitro. These TCRs come from a human donor who had recovered from COVID-19. CDR3s include the opening cysteine and the closing phenylalanine or tryptophan. The D gene is left open where the match is weak. Not all rows give a size; the values are once, few, many and, for expanded clones, a class.

clone_size,v_call,d_call,j_call,cdr3_nt,cdr3_aa
once,TRBV27,TRBD2,TRBJ2-7,TGTGCCAGCAGTTTATGGGGGGGGGCCTACGAGCAGTACTTC,CASSLWGGAYEQYF
-,TRBV6-1,-,TRBJ1-2,TGTGCCAGCAGTGAAACAGGGCGATATGGCTACACCTTC,CASSETGRYGYTF
-,TRBV6-1,-,TRBJ1-4,TGTGCCAGCATGGCCGGGGGCGCACTTGGTGAAAAACTGTTTTTT,CASMAGGALGEKLFF
-,TRBV6-5,-,TRBJ2-7,TGTGCCAGCAGTTACCCACCGGAGGGACATCGGTACGAGCAGTACTTC,CASSYPPEGHRYEQYF
few,TRBV10-1,TRBD2,TRBJ2-4,TGCGCCAGCAGTGAGTCGGGGGGGAACATTCAGTACTTC,CASSESGGNIQYF
once,TRBV7-9,-,TRBJ1-1,TGTGCCAGCAGCTTCGAACCCACTGAAGCTTTCTTT,CASSFEPTEAFF
-,TRBV30,TRBD1,TRBJ2-5,TGTGCCTGGAATAGGGACAGGGGAGGTCTTCAAGAGACCCAGTACTTC,CAWNRDRGGLQETQYF
few,TRBV7-3,TRBD1,TRBJ1-6,TGTGCCAGCAGCCGCGGCGGAGGGACAGGGCTTAATTCACCCCTCCACTTT,CASSRGGGTGLNSPLHF
-,TRBV2,-,TRBJ1-5,TGTGCCAGCAGTGCTGAGGGGGTCAGCAATCAGCCCCAGCATTTT,CASSAEGVSNQPQHF
few,TRBV20-1,TRBD2,TRBJ2-3,TGCAGTGCTAGTGGGGGGGTCGAGAGGGGTAGCACAGATACGCAGTATTTT,CSASGGVERGSTDTQYF
-,TRBV7-9,-,TRBJ1-1,TGTGCCAGCAGCTTAGGTTCCAACACTGAAGCTTTCTTT,CASSLGSNTEAFF
-,TRBV6-1,TRBD1,TRBJ1-5,TGTGCCACCCTATCTCAGGGGGCAGATCAGCCCCAGCATTTT,CATLSQGADQPQHF
-,TRBV20-1,-,TRBJ2-2,TGCAGTGCTAGTGAGTCCGGGGAGCTGTTTTTT,CSASESGELFF
-,TRBV19,-,TRBJ2-5,TGTGCCAGTAGTATAGGGCAGTCGAGTCAAGAGACCCAGTACTTC,CASSIGQSSQETQYF
-,TRBV9,-,TRBJ2-2,TGTGCCAGCAGCGTAGGGGGCAGGGACACCGGGGAGCTGTTTTTT,CASSVGGRDTGELFF
few,TRBV7-2,TRBD1,TRBJ2-7,TGTGCCAGCAGCTTAGCTGGGACAGGAGTCTACGAGCAGTACTTC,CASSLAGTGVYEQYF
-,TRBV19,TRBD1,TRBJ1-2,TGTGCCAGTGAGAAAGGCCCGGGACAGCTCGTGGTCCCGGCTACGGGCTACACCTTC,CASEKGPGQLVVPATGYTF
-,TRBV11-2,-,TRBJ1-2,TGTGCCAGCAGCTTAACTCTAAGCCTTAACTATGGCTACACCTTC,CASSLTLSLNYGYTF
few,TRBV6-2/TRBV6-3,TRBD1,TRBJ1-5,TGTGCCAGCATAGCGACAGGGGTCAATCAGCCCCAGCATTTT,CASIATGVNQPQHF
-,TRBV14,TRBD2,TRBJ2-2,TGTGCCAGCAGCCAGGCCCCATGGGGAGGGGCCGGGGAGCTGTTTTTT,CASSQAPWGGAGELFF
few,TRBV19,-,TRBJ1-6,TGTGCCAGTAGTGACTCGACGGATTCACCCCTCCACTTT,CASSDSTDSPLHF
-,TRBV27,-,TRBJ2-7,TGTGCCAGCAGGTCCCCGGGGTACGGGGTGTGGGAGCAGTACTTC,CASRSPGYGVWEQYF
-,TRBV7-3,TRBD1,TRBJ2-7,TGTGCCAGCAGCACCGGGACAGGGAGTTACGAGCAGTACTTC,CASSTGTGSYEQYF
-,TRBV10-3,TRBD2,TRBJ2-3,TGTGCCATCAGTGAGAGCGGGGTCGGAACAGATACGCAGTATTTT,CAISESGVGTDTQYF
-,TRBV30,-,TRBJ1-1,TGTGCCTGGAGTGCGGGCCTGGATGGGACTGAAGCTTTCTTT,CAWSAGLDGTEAFF
-,TRBV7-8,TRBD2,TRBJ2-3,TGTGCCAGCAGCTTAGGGGGTTTAGCGGGGGTGGATACGCAGTATTTT,CASSLGGLAGVDTQYF
-,TRBV2,TRBD1,TRBJ1-5,TGTGCCAGTGAGAGGGACAGGGGGATCGGCAATCAGCCCCAGCATTTT,CASERDRGIGNQPQHF
-,TRBV7-9,-,TRBJ1-5,TGTGCCAGCAGCTTAATTCATTTTCCCTTTCGGAGCAATCAGCCCCAGCATTTT,CASSLIHFPFRSNQPQHF
-,TRBV12-3/TRBV12-4,-,TRBJ2-7,TGTGCCAGCAGTTTTCTTTCGGCGGCGGACAAGCAGTACTTC,CASSFLSAADKQYF
-,TRBV20-1,-,TRBJ2-6,TGCAGTGCTAGAGATCGGGATGGGGGGTACAACACTGGGGCCAACGTCCTGACTTTC,CSARDRDGGYNTGANVLTF
-,TRBV5-1,TRBD1,TRBJ1-6,TGCGCCAGCAGCTTGGGGGACAGGGATAATTCACCCCTCCACTTT,CASSLGDRDNSPLHF
few,TRBV20-1,TRBD2,TRBJ2-5,TGCAGTGCTAGAGCCCCAGGACTAGCGGGGTTAGAGACCCAGTACTTC,CSARAPGLAGLETQYF
-,TRBV7-9,-,TRBJ2-3,TGTGCCAGCGGTCGCGGGGCACTCACAGATACGCAGTATTTT,CASGRGALTDTQYF
-,TRBV10-3,-,TRBJ2-3,TGTACCATCAACGGCGACACAGATACGCAGTATTTT,CTINGDTDTQYF
-,TRBV20-1,-,TRBJ1-2,TGCAGTGGAGAAGGAGGCTATGGCTACACCTTC,CSGEGGYGYTF
-,TRBV24-1,-,TRBJ1-2,TGTGCCACCAGTGATCGTGACGGAGGTGGCTACACCTTC,CATSDRDGGGYTF
-,TRBV7-3,-,TRBJ2-7,TGTGCCAGCAGCTTAAGCAGGGACTCCTACGAGCAGTACTTC,CASSLSRDSYEQYF
-,TRBV2,TRBD1,TRBJ1-5,TGTGCCAGCAGACAGGGGGTCTACGATCAGCCCCAGCATTTT,CASRQGVYDQPQHF
few,TRBV20-1,TRBD1,TRBJ1-2,TGCAGTGCTAGGGACAGGGGGCAACGTGGCTACACCTTC,CSARDRGQRGYTF
-,TRBV6-5,TRBD1,TRBJ1-2,TGTGCCAGCAGTTACCACAATCCGGGACAGGGAGATGGCTACACCTTC,CASSYHNPGQGDGYTF
-,TRBV10-3,-,TRBJ1-1,TGTGCCATTGGGGGGGGGCCTGGAACTGAAGCTTTCTTT,CAIGGGPGTEAFF